This T cell receptor beta chain is drawn from a study of blood T cells in healthy people across ages. Study-level points and caveats: Donor CMV status, an unknown factor, possibly confounded changes in expanded clonotypes. Age brought a roughly linear fall in TCR beta diversity measured per million T cells.

The donors, healthy Caucasians from Russia, were aged about 6 to 95. From germline, CDR1 is SEHNR and CDR2 FQNEAQ (reference sequence). Trimming took 1 base from V and 5 from J, leaving 10 bases between them. The CDR3 is made up of 14 amino acids. The second PCR ran about 6 to 11 cycles with a sample-barcoded 5' primer and J-beta primers. Each cDNA molecule received a tag from a template-switch adaptor that had 12 random nucleotides. In TCRdb, the 5' RACE reads were re-called with MiXCR into one record per CDR3 protein. The table includes fewer than 700,000 distinct CDR3 sequences, around half detected once. Regarding this clonotype: Its specificity is not known.

What was sequenced was blood. The rearrangement joins TRBV7-9 to TRBJ2-3; D ambiguous. The clonotype comes from an elderly man in good health. This chain's CDR3 is CASSLGGTRDTQYF. CDR3 nucleotides: TGTGCCAGCAGCTTAGGGGGAACCCGAGATACGCAGTATTTT.